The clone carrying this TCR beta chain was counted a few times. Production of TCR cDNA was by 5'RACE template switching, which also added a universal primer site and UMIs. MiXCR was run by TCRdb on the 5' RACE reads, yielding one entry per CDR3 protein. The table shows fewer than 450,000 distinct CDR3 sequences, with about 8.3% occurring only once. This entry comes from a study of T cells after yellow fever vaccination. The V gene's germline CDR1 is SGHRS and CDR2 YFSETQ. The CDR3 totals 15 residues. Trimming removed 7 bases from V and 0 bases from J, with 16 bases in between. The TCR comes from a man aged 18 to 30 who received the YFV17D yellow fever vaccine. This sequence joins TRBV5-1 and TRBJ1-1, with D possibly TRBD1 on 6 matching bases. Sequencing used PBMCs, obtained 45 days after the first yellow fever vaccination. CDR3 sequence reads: CASHTVRGLNTEAFF. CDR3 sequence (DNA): TGCGCCAGCCATACGGTAAGGGGGTTGAACACTGAAGCTTTCTTT.